This T cell receptor (beta chain) stems from a study of radiotherapy plus CTLA-4 blockade in lung cancer. Study at large: Among all patients, 15% to 20% showed objective responses, while more than 25% had disease control.

General observations from the study: Early shifts in blood T cell clones, with interferon-beta, reportedly predicted response best.

People whose metastatic non-small-cell lung cancer was chemo-refractory got focal radiation along with CTLA-4 blockade by ipilimumab. Generated by immunoSEQ multiplex PCR, the TCRdb table keeps only in-frame clones and is missing some. In the table there are about 110,000 clones, around 85% of which are singletons. Looked up from germline, CDR1 is SGHRS and CDR2 is YFSETQ. V gave up 4 bases and J gave up 0 bases; unmatched junction bases: 4. CDR3 length: 15 amino acids. Comments on this clone: Its antigen is not known.

This clonotype was sampled from a human donor with non-small cell lung cancer that progressed on radiotherapy plus ipilimumab. Some clones in this sample may be carry-over from other donors' samples. The chain combines TRBV5-1 with TRBJ2-7; TRBD1 matches 10 bases. The sample in question was peripheral blood, obtained from a patient treated with radiotherapy plus ipilimumab. Here the CDR3 DNA reads TGCGCCAGCAGCATGGGACAGGGGACCTCCTACGAGCAGTACTTC. This encodes CASSMGQGTSYEQYF.